The 22 T cell receptor beta chains listed next were all sequenced from one sample in a study of control samples from healthy donors and cancer patients. Produced via immunoSEQ multiplex PCR; TCRdb's table is partial and in-frame only. Among about 160,000 clones listed, over 85% were seen once. The sequenced material came from blood. All receptors derive from a middle-aged woman in good health.

The chain employs TRBV11-2 and TRBJ1-1; D is unclear. V was shortened by 1 base and J by 4 bases, with 7 bases between the two germline ends. Germline CDR1 and CDR2: SGHAT and FQNNGV. This CDR3 is 13 amino acids long. Here the CDR3 DNA reads TGTGCCAGCAGCTTAGGCCGGATCACTGAAGCTTTCTTT. This translates into CASSLGRITEAFF. Full variable domain (outside the CDR3, taken from reference TRBV11-2 and TRBJ1-1): EAGVAQSPRYKIIEKRQSVAFWCNPISGHATLYWYQQILGQGPKLLIQFQNNGVVDDSQLPKDRFSAERLKGVDSTLKIQPAKLEDSAVYLCASSLGRITEAFFGQGTRLTVV.

The chain couples TRBV14 to TRBJ1-2, with D hard to call. V was trimmed by 4 bases and J by 0 bases, leaving 12 bases between them. CDR3 length: 15 amino acids. The germline CDR1 and CDR2 sequences are SGHDN and FVKESK. The CDR3 DNA follows: TGTGCCAGCAGCCTGACGGTAGGAGCTAACTATGGCTACACCTTC. It encodes CASSLTVGANYGYTF.

Concerning this clone itself: One end of the junction varies from germline; a read error may be responsible. The chain recombines TRBV10-3 with TRBJ1-1; D uncertain. Looked up from germline, CDR1 is ENHRY and CDR2 is SYGVKD. This CDR3 comprises 11 residues. The CDR3 coding sequence is TGTGCCGTCAGAAGGAACACTGAAGCTTTCTTT. It is translated as CAVRRNTEAFF.

The chain recombines TRBV7-9 with TRBJ2-7; unclear D gene. The CDR3 has 14 amino acids. Germline CDR1 is SEHNR and CDR2 is FQNEAQ (reference sequence). V was shortened by 1 base and J by 2 bases, with 9 bases between the two germline ends. The CDR3 DNA sequence: TGTGCCAGCAGCTTAGGATCCGGGCCCTACGAGCAGTACTTC. This gives the protein CASSLGSGPYEQYF.

The chain is built from TRBV15 and TRBJ1-2, with D hard to call. The CDR3 is 15 residues long. Germline V gene lookup returns CDR1 LNHNV and CDR2 YYDKDF (reference sequence). The V end lost 6 bases, the J end lost 0 bases, and 14 bases lay between the germline ends. CDR3 amino acids: CATSPKSRANYGYTF. CDR3 nucleotides: TGTGCCACCAGTCCGAAAAGCAGAGCTAACTATGGCTACACCTTC.

The chain recombines TRBV6-6 with TRBJ1-1; D unresolved. V lost 6 bases to trimming and J lost 5 bases, with 25 bases between them. CDR1 MNHNY and CDR2 SVGAGI come from the germline V gene (reference sequence). This CDR3 comprises 17 residues. Written as DNA, the CDR3 is TGTGCCAGCAGCCGAAACTCTTTGGACGGGAGAGGGACTGAAGCTTTCTTT. Translating it yields CASSRNSLDGRGTEAFF.

For the CDR3, the DNA is TGTGCCAGCAGTTTTGGTTCTATGGATGACTACACCTTC. It yields the protein CASSFGSMDDYTF. This chain links TRBV27 with TRBJ1-2; no reliable D call. The CDR3 runs 13 residues. Trimming shortened V by 3 bases and J by 10 bases, and 15 bases separated the two germline ends. CDR1 is MNHEY, CDR2 SMNVEV, per germline (reference sequence).

This chain connects TRBV9 to TRBJ1-1; D gene ambiguous. Germline V gene sequence: CDR1 SGDLS, CDR2 YYNGEE. V lost 4 bases and J 5 bases, leaving 9 bases between the germline ends. The CDR3 sequence is 12 residues long. For the CDR3, the DNA is TGTGCCAGCAGCAACTTCGGGACTGAAGCTTTCTTT. Its protein is CASSNFGTEAFF.

This rearrangement joins TRBV10-3 to TRBJ1-1; D unresolved. CDR1 ENHRY and CDR2 SYGVKD come from the germline V gene. This CDR3 has 12 residues. The ends were cut back, 2 bases at V and 0 bases at J, with 1 base in the middle. CDR3 nucleotides: TGTGCCATCAGTGAGATGAACACTGAAGCTTTCTTT. Residues: CAISEMNTEAFF.

V and J are TRBV5-1 and TRBJ2-7, with 7 bases that match TRBD1. V was clipped by 4 bases and J by 0 bases; unmatched bases: 7. The CDR3 loop spans 15 amino acids. The V gene's germline CDR1 is SGHRS and CDR2 YFSETQ. The CDR3 here is CASSLRTGSSYEQYF. The CDR3 nucleotides are TGCGCCAGCAGCCTGAGGACAGGCAGCTCCTACGAGCAGTACTTC.

The chain uses TRBV2 and TRBJ2-7; a weak D match, TRBD2 (5 bases). Trimming took off 0 bases at V and 9 bases at J, with 9 bases between the two ends. The CDR3 is 12 amino acids. Germline loops: CDR1 SNHLY, CDR2 FYNNEI. The CDR3 region is CASSEARRGQYF. The CDR3 nucleotides are TGTGCCAGCAGTGAAGCGCGACGGGGGCAGTACTTC.

Concerning this clone itself: Other DNA variants within this sample encode the same CDR3. The chain is built from TRBV19 and TRBJ1-4; no clear D. Germline CDR1 LNHDA, CDR2 SQIVND (reference sequence). V lost 0 bases and J 8 bases, leaving 4 bases between the germline ends. The CDR3 runs 12 residues. The CDR3 here is CASSIDGEKLFF. Here the CDR3 DNA reads TGTGCCAGTAGTATAGACGGAGAAAAACTGTTTTTT.

The rearrangement links TRBV6-1 to TRBJ2-3; 9 nucleotides align to TRBD1. Germline assignment: CDR1 MNHNS and CDR2 SASEGT. The CDR3 contains 16 residues. The V segment lost 4 bases and the J segment 3 bases; nucleotides outside the gene matches: 8. For the CDR3, the DNA is TGTGCCAGCAGTGGCGGGACAGGGATTTGGACAGATACGCAGTATTTT. As protein: CASSGGTGIWTDTQYF.

The V gene is TRBV30, the J gene TRBJ1-2; 8 bases align to TRBD1. Germline loops: CDR1 GTSNPN, CDR2 SVGIG (reference sequence). The CDR3 consists of 12 residues. V gave up 2 bases and J gave up 8 bases; unmatched junction bases: 4. The CDR3 nucleotides are TGTGCCTGGAGTAGGACAGGGAGGGGCTACACCTTC. Translation gives CAWSRTGRGYTF.

The V and J genes are TRBV9 and TRBJ2-1, with TRBD2 as a possible D gene (5 bases). This CDR3 is 11 amino acids long. CDR1 SGDLS and CDR2 YYNGEE come from the germline V gene. Between the trimmed V and J ends, which lost 2 bases and 12 bases, there was a span of 9 bases. As DNA, the CDR3 is TGTGCCAGCAGCGTCGGGGAAGTGCAGTTCTTC. Encoded protein: CASSVGEVQFF.

The V call is TRBV12-5, the J call TRBJ2-1; D might be TRBD2 (5 bases). The V end lost 0 bases, the J end lost 9 bases, and 15 bases lay between the germline ends. Germline-derived CDR1 and CDR2 are LGHNT and FRNRAP. The CDR3 is 15 amino acids. The CDR3 DNA follows: TGTGCTAGTGGTTTGGTATTGCTGGGTGGAGGTGAGCAGTTCTTC. This translates into CASGLVLLGGGEQFF.

The CDR3: CASSQGTSNEQFF. The CDR3, as DNA: TGTGCCAGCAGCCAAGGGACTTCCAATGAGCAGTTCTTC. The chain links TRBV3-1 (or the pseudogene TRBV3-2) to TRBJ2-1; D might be TRBD2 (5 bases). CDR3 length equals 13 residues. Germline assignment: CDR1 LGHDT and CDR2 YNNKEL (reference sequence). With 1 base removed from V and 6 bases from J, the gap between germline ends came to 7 bases.

The chain is built from TRBV12-3 or TRBV12-4 and TRBJ1-2; D is ambiguous. The CDR3 spans 13 residues. Trimming shortened V by 8 bases and J by 4 bases, and 14 bases separated the two germline ends. For the CDR3, the DNA is TGTGCCAGCTCCCTCGCGCTTAGCTATGGCTACACCTTC. Amino acid sequence: CASSLALSYGYTF.

The chain carries TRBV29-1 and TRBJ1-2; TRBD1 matches at 7 bases. Per the germline V gene, CDR1 is SQVTM and CDR2 is ANQGSEA. The CDR3 runs 14 residues. The ends lost 3 bases at V and 3 bases at J; junction bases unmatched: 7. In nucleotides, the CDR3 is TGCAGCGTTGAGGGGACAGCCGGCTACTATGGCTACACCTTC. Translating gives CSVEGTAGYYGYTF.

This chain joins TRBV19 and TRBJ2-1; tentatively, D is TRBD2 (6 bases). Germline CDR1 is LNHDA and CDR2 is SQIVND (reference sequence). Deletions cut 5 bases from V and 6 bases from J, with 14 bases between. This CDR3 is built from 14 residues. CDR3 region: CASSLGTELNEQFF. The DNA for the CDR3 is TGTGCCAGTAGTCTGGGGACTGAACTCAATGAGCAGTTCTTC.

The chain recombines TRBV5-1 with TRBJ2-2; D may match TRBD1 or TRBD2 (5 bases each). There are 16 residues in the CDR3. CDR1 and CDR2 from the germline V gene are SGHRS and YFSETQ. The V and J ends lost 0 bases and 3 bases respectively, with 12 bases between them. The CDR3 sequence: CASSLGGRSDTGELFF. In DNA, the CDR3 is TGCGCCAGCAGCTTGGGGGGGAGATCGGACACCGGGGAGCTGTTTTTT.

This sequence joins TRBV18 and TRBJ1-3; 9 positions match TRBD1. V lost 3 bases to trimming and J lost 3 bases; unmatched junction nucleotides: 3. The germline V gene encodes CDR1 KGHSH and CDR2 LQKENI. The CDR3 has 15 amino acids. DNA of the CDR3: TGTGCCAGCTCACCCGGGACAGGGAATGGAAACACCATATATTTT. Amino acid sequence: CASSPGTGNGNTIYF.